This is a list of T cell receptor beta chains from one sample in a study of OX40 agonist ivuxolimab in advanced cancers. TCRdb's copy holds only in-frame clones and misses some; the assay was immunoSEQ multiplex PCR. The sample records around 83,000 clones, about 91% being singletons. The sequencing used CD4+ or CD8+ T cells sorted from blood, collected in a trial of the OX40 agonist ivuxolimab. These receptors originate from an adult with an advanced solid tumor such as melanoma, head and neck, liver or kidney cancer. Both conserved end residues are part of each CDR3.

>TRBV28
CASSLFREGRREQYF
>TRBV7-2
CASSLGPTGSEQYF
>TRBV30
CAWSFVWPGELFF
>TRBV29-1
CSVVTDTQYF
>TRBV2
CASSPRGTEAFF
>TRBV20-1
CSATLQETQYF
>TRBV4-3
CASSQGAAEGGTQYF
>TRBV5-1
CASSKGPGQMNTEAFF
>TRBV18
CASSPSVPEGETQYF
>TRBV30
CAWRTGGPNEQFF
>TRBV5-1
CASSLVGPSSGNTIYF
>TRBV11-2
CASSQRQGNTEAFF
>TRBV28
CASSIREGRGAYNEQFF
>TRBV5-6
CASSSFSGGGQETQYF
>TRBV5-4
CASSGAMSGLAPHEQFF